Listed below are T cell receptor beta chains from one sample, sequenced in a study of radiotherapy plus CTLA-4 blockade in lung cancer. Profiling relied on immunoSEQ multiplex PCR, and the TCRdb table lists in-frame clones only, not all of them. The sample includes over 80,000 clones, 83% of them seen just once. The sequences come from peripheral blood, collected from a patient treated with radiotherapy plus ipilimumab. Receptors were obtained from a human donor with non-small cell lung cancer who had stable disease on radiotherapy plus ipilimumab. The CDR3 runs from the conserved cysteine through the conserved F or W. Each record gives: V gene, CDR3 length, D gene, J gene, clone size, CDR3 protein, CDR3 DNA. A D gene is named only where the DNA matches it firmly. Clone sizes are given selectively: once, few, many, or a class where the clone is expanded.

>TRBV7-9|12|NA|TRBJ2-7|NA
CASSKDGYEQYF
TGTGCCAGCAGCAAGGACGGCTACGAGCAGTACTTC
>TRBV13|14|NA|TRBJ1-1|NA
CASSFGQAAGEAFF
TGTGCCAGCAGCTTTGGGCAGGCGGCGGGTGAAGCTTTCTTT
>TRBV7-9|14|NA|TRBJ2-3|once
CASSLGGTTDTQYF
TGTGCCAGCAGCTTAGGGGGGACTACAGATACGCAGTATTTT
>TRBV7-2|15|NA|TRBJ2-7|NA
CASSLRQHGSDEQYF
TGTGCCAGCAGCTTGCGTCAGCATGGTAGTGACGAGCAGTACTTC
>TRBV7-2|14|NA|TRBJ2-7|NA
CASSPWAGVHEQCF
TGTGCCAGCAGCCCCTGGGCTGGGGTCCACGAGCAGTGCTTC
>TRBV28|17|TRBD1|TRBJ1-2|NA
CASSFLGGQGSHYGYTF
TGTGCCAGCAGTTTTTTGGGAGGACAGGGGTCTCACTATGGCTACACCTTC
>TRBV28|14|NA|TRBJ1-4|NA
CASTRRATNEKLFF
TGTGCCAGCACCCGGAGGGCAACTAATGAAAAACTGTTTTTT
>TRBV28|16|NA|TRBJ2-7|NA
CASSYPPQGTFGEQYF
TGTGCCAGCAGTTACCCCCCGCAGGGAACGTTTGGCGAGCAGTACTTC
>TRBV9|16|NA|TRBJ2-3|few
CASSVEVGGYTDTQYF
TGTGCCAGCAGCGTAGAGGTGGGGGGTTACACAGATACGCAGTATTTT
>TRBV14|15|NA|TRBJ1-1|NA
CASSQFLRGFTEAFF
TGTGCCAGCAGCCAATTCCTCAGGGGTTTCACTGAAGCTTTCTTT